Listed below are T cell receptor beta chains from one sample, sequenced in a study of cytomegalovirus exposure and HLA in healthy donors. Measured with immunoSEQ multiplex PCR; TCRdb has only the in-frame clones, and not every one. Of under 150,000 clones listed, around three quarters are singletons. Material: PBMCs. These receptors came from a man aged 25-45 years in good health and CMV-seropositive. The CDR3 runs from the conserved cysteine through the conserved F or W. Each record gives: J gene, clone size, CDR3 length, D gene, V gene, CDR3 DNA, CDR3 protein. The D gene is left open where the match is weak. Rows give clone size only sometimes, using once, few, many, or a class for an expanded clone.

>TRBJ1-2|few|15|-|TRBV4-1
TGCGCCAGCAGCCAACTCGGGGGGCGTAACTATGGCTACACCTTC
CASSQLGGRNYGYTF
>TRBJ1-6|-|15|-|TRBV7-2
TGTGCCAGCAGCTTGCAGACAGGACTTAATTCACCCCTCCACTTT
CASSLQTGLNSPLHF
>TRBJ1-5|once|15|-|TRBV5-1
TGCGCCAGCAGCAAGGACGGGCTGGGAGATCAGCCCCAGCATTTT
CASSKDGLGDQPQHF
>TRBJ2-1|-|17|TRBD1|TRBV11-3
TGTGCCAGCAGCCAACCCCGCGGGACAGGCAAATACAATGAGCAGTTCTTC
CASSQPRGTGKYNEQFF
>TRBJ2-7|few|16|TRBD1|TRBV27
TGTGCCAGCAGAGTAACTCCCCAGGGGGCGTACTACGAGCAGTACTTC
CASRVTPQGAYYEQYF
>TRBJ1-6|-|17|TRBD1|TRBV14
TGTGCCAGCAGCCAGCGCCGGGACAGGGGGTTTTGGTCACCCCTCCACTTT
CASSQRRDRGFWSPLHF
>TRBJ2-3|-|14|TRBD1|TRBV19
TGTGCCAGTAGTATGAGGGGGCAGACAGATACGCAGTATTTT
CASSMRGQTDTQYF
>TRBJ2-7|-|14|-|TRBV6-5
TGTGCCAGCAGTTACGGCCTTCGGGGAAACGAGCAGTACTTC
CASSYGLRGNEQYF
>TRBJ2-1|-|15|-|TRBV7-3
TGTGCCAGCAGCTTAAATCCCAGCTCCTACAATGAGCAGTTCTTC
CASSLNPSSYNEQFF
>TRBJ2-3|-|16|-|TRBV4-1
TGCGCCAGCAGCCAGTGGCCCCGAGGTCGCCCAGATACGCAGTATTTT
CASSQWPRGRPDTQYF
>TRBJ2-2|-|14|TRBD2|TRBV29-1
TGCAGCGCCGGGGCGGGAGCCTACACCGGGGAGCTGTTTTTT
CSAGAGAYTGELFF
>TRBJ2-3|few|16|-|TRBV5-4
TGTGCCAGCAGCCCTCGACAAAGAACTAGCACAGATACGCAGTATTTT
CASSPRQRTSTDTQYF
>TRBJ2-7|-|15|TRBD2|TRBV7-2
TGTGCCAGCAGCTTAATAGCGGGAGGGTTTTACGAGCAGTACTTC
CASSLIAGGFYEQYF
>TRBJ1-3|-|16|-|TRBV21-1
TGTGCCAGCACCCACGGGGGAGAATTCTCTGGAAACACCATATATTTT
CASTHGGEFSGNTIYF
>TRBJ2-7|-|15|TRBD2|TRBV5-1
TGCGCCAGCAGCTTGGCGGCTAGCGGGAGGAGCGAGCAGTACTTC
CASSLAASGRSEQYF
>TRBJ2-1|few|14|-|TRBV9
TGTGCCAGCAGCGTTGGCGGGTACTACAATGAGCAGTTCTTC
CASSVGGYYNEQFF
>TRBJ2-3|-|13|TRBD2|TRBV7-2
TGTGCCAGCGCCCCGGGAGGGCGGGATACGCAGTATTTT
CASAPGGRDTQYF
>TRBJ2-7|-|15|-|TRBV4-3
TGCGCCAGCAGCCAAGCTCCCAGGGCCCTCTACGAGCAGTACTTC
CASSQAPRALYEQYF
>TRBJ1-2|-|14|-|TRBV5-4
TGTGCCAGCAGCTTGGAGGGAGGGAACTATGACTACACCTTC
CASSLEGGNYDYTF
>TRBJ2-7|few|15|-|TRBV9
TGTGCCAGCAGCGTAGGAGAACAGTTAAGGTACGAGCAGTACTTC
CASSVGEQLRYEQYF
>TRBJ2-6|-|17|-|TRBV7-8
TGTGCCAGCAGCTTAGTTTTACGAGTTACTGGGGCCAACGGCCTGACTTTC
CASSLVLRVTGANGLTF
>TRBJ1-5|-|13|-|TRBV30
TGTGCCTGGAGTAACGGGGTGGATCAGCCCCAGCATTTT
CAWSNGVDQPQHF
>TRBJ1-4|once|14|TRBD1|TRBV11-3
TGTGCCAGCAGCTCGGACAGGGATGACGAAAAACTGTTTTTT
CASSSDRDDEKLFF
>TRBJ2-2|-|15|-|TRBV6-5
TGTGCCAGCAGACGCGGGGGCTTTAACACCGGGGAGCTGTTTTTT
CASRRGGFNTGELFF
>TRBJ2-1|-|15|TRBD2|TRBV7-6
TGTGCCAGCAGCCTTAGCGGGGGGGCCTACAATGAGCAGTTCTTC
CASSLSGGAYNEQFF
>TRBJ1-1|-|13|-|TRBV9
TGTGCCAGCAGCGTAACCGGGGGGGGTGAAGCTTTCTTT
CASSVTGGGEAFF
>TRBJ2-5|-|15|TRBD2|TRBV9
TGTGCCAGCAGCGTAGATGTTAGCGGGGAAGAGACCCAGTACTTC
CASSVDVSGEETQYF
>TRBJ2-3|-|15|-|TRBV28
TGTGCCAGCAGTTTGCAGAGTAGCGTCACAGATACGCAGTATTTT
CASSLQSSVTDTQYF
>TRBJ2-5|once|15|TRBD1|TRBV15
TGTGCCACCAGCGATGACCTACAGGGGCGGGAGACCCAGTACTTC
CATSDDLQGRETQYF
>TRBJ1-5|once|15|TRBD1|TRBV18
TGTGCCAGCTCACCACGGGACAGTAGCAATCAGCCCCAGCATTTT
CASSPRDSSNQPQHF
>TRBJ1-2|-|15|TRBD1|TRBV9
TGTGCCAGCAGCGTCCTGACAGGGGGCACGTTTGGCTACACCTTC
CASSVLTGGTFGYTF
>TRBJ2-3|-|17|TRBD1|TRBV4-3
TGCGCCAGCAGCCAACAGTTTAGGGGGCCCGTTCCAGATACGCAGTATTTT
CASSQQFRGPVPDTQYF
>TRBJ2-7|-|14|-|TRBV7-9
TGTGCCAGCAGCGACACGATGGACAGCAACGAGCAGTACTTC
CASSDTMDSNEQYF
>TRBJ2-3|-|16|TRBD2|TRBV11-2
TGTGCCAGCAGCTCCCGACTAGCGGAGAGCACAGATACGCAGTATTTT
CASSSRLAESTDTQYF
>TRBJ2-1|-|14|-|TRBV15
TGTGCCACCAGCAGACTCGGGTCCTACAATGAGCAGTTCTTC
CATSRLGSYNEQFF
>TRBJ1-5|large|15|-|TRBV5-8
TGTGCCAGCAGCTTGCAGGGGTTTAGCAATCAGCCCCAGCATTTT
CASSLQGFSNQPQHF
>TRBJ2-7|-|13|-|TRBV11-3
TGCGCCAGCAGCTTGGGGCAGTACTACGAGCAGTACTTC
CASSLGQYYEQYF
>TRBJ1-5|few|16|-|TRBV19
TGTGCCAGTAGTATAGGGGGGGGATTGGGCAATCAGCCCCAGCATTTT
CASSIGGGLGNQPQHF
>TRBJ2-3|-|17|-|TRBV7-9
TGTGTCAGCAGCTTAGCGAGTAGCGGCTTCATGGGGGATACGCAGTATTTT
CVSSLASSGFMGDTQYF
>TRBJ2-5|many|13|TRBD2|TRBV6-1
TGTGCCGGCCGGAGAGGGGAGGGTGAGACCCAGTACTTC
CAGRRGEGETQYF
>TRBJ1-2|-|15|-|TRBV9
TGTGCCAGCAGCGTATCGGGGTTTTTAGACTATGGCTACACCTTC
CASSVSGFLDYGYTF
>TRBJ1-1|-|13|-|TRBV5-1
TGCGCCAGCAGCGCGGCGGGGGGCGCTGAAGCTTTCTTT
CASSAAGGAEAFF
>TRBJ1-6|-|15|-|TRBV6-5
TGTGCCAGCAGTTACGAATTAACAGGGAGTTCACCCCTCCACTTT
CASSYELTGSSPLHF
>TRBJ2-3|-|16|-|TRBV4-1
TGCGCCAGCAGCCAAGCCTCACTGGTTAGCACAGATACGCAGTATTTT
CASSQASLVSTDTQYF
>TRBJ2-4|-|18|TRBD2|TRBV7-2
TGTGCCAGCAGCATTGGACTAGCGGGAGGCTCTGCCAAAAACATTCAGTACTTC
CASSIGLAGGSAKNIQYF
>TRBJ2-5|-|12|TRBD2|TRBV6-1
TGTGCCAGCAGTTCTAGCGGAGAGACCCAGTACTTC
CASSSSGETQYF
>TRBJ1-2|-|15|TRBD1|TRBV19
TGTGCCAGTAGGTTGGACAGGATACGCAACTATGGCTACACCTTC
CASRLDRIRNYGYTF
>TRBJ1-4|-|18|-|TRBV11-3
TGTGCCAGCAGCTTAGGAGGTCAGGGGCTAACCTCGCATGAAAAACTGTTTTTT
CASSLGGQGLTSHEKLFF
>TRBJ2-7|-|15|-|TRBV11-3
TGTGCCAGCAGCGATTATCCGGGGGTCTCCTACGAGCAGTACTTC
CASSDYPGVSYEQYF
>TRBJ2-7|-|18|TRBD2|TRBV7-9
TGTGCCAGCGGCCCCCGCAAAAATCTCGGGGGGAGCTCCTGCGAGCAGTACTTC
CASGPRKNLGGSSCEQYF
>TRBJ2-3|-|15|TRBD1|TRBV5-4
TGTGCCAGCAGCTTGGGGGACAGGGGCACAGATACGCAGTATTTT
CASSLGDRGTDTQYF